The text below deals with one TCR beta chain. Its antigen is unidentified. The CDR3 runs 17 residues. The trim removed 2 bases at V and 6 bases at J, leaving 10 bases unmatched. Germline V gives CDR1 MRHNA, CDR2 SNTAGT. Repertoires were generated with immunoSEQ multiplex PCR, while TCRdb's copy carries only in-frame clones and drops some. This sample has under 200,000 clones; about nine tenths occur once, and the top ten carry roughly 0.99%. The sample originates from a study of T cell responses to AZD1222 COVID-19 vaccine. In the study overall: Some second doses came at about 4 weeks and others at about 12 weeks; these were pooled.

Study-wide results and caveats: The number of AZD1222 recipients seropositive at baseline was only five to seven. Donor demographics were predominantly white British with a female majority; clonal diversity may be underestimated.

The sequenced sample was peripheral blood, obtained on day 0 of AZD1222 vaccination. The TCR was taken from an adult in good health. The rearrangement links TRBV6-4 to TRBJ2-2; 9 nucleotides match TRBD1. The CDR3 region is CASSDPRDRVGAGELFF. DNA of the CDR3: TGTGCCAGCAGTGACCCTCGGGACAGGGTCGGGGCCGGGGAGCTGTTTTTT.